This T cell receptor (beta chain) was identified in a study of CD4 and CD8 cells across lung adenocarcinoma regions. Using its own MiXCR run on the PCR reads, TCRdb lists one record per CDR3 protein. The table includes 7,500 to 9,000 distinct CDR3 sequences, 50% to 60% detected once. CDR3 size: 14 residues. The ends were cut back, 2 bases at V and 5 bases at J, with 11 bases in the middle. In germline, CDR1 is MNHNS, CDR2 SASEGT. Localized lung adenocarcinoma, a non-small cell lung cancer, affected the donors. The sequence was collected from a female donor with lung adenocarcinoma. The CD4 and CD8 labels of this study may be unreliable. The V and J genes are TRBV6-1 and TRBJ2-3; possible D gene TRBD2, 6 bases. The sample taken for sequencing was CD4+ T cells from the center of a lung tumor. Here the CDR3 reads CASSEHGAGDTQYF. Written as DNA, the CDR3 is TGTGCCAGCAGTGAACATGGAGCGGGAGATACGCAGTATTTT.